This TCR beta chain appears in the sequencing data of a study of blood T cell repertoires in COVID-19 (dated by TCRdb to the early 2020s). Notes on the research overall: The collaborator samples originated in the United States, Italy and Spain and spanned the acute and convalescent phases of COVID-19. The prospective study material was composed of cDNA or gDNA derived from T cells, B-cell-depleted T cells, or PBMCs. Deeply sampled blood TCRbeta repertoires from subjects exposed to, actively infected with, or recovered from COVID-19 were included in the dataset. The repertoires were released in a freely available public database meant as a resource for research on the immune response to SARS-CoV-2. Samples came from the ongoing ImmuneRACE study (first 160 participants) plus 1,254 subjects from 6 global collaborators. The sample metadata nearly always contained a de-identified subject ID, COVID-19 status, age in years and sex. Where available, HLA class I and class II types were taken from metadata supplied by the sample provider and were not determined by assay-based typing.

Regarding this clone: Its antigen remains undetermined. A read error may produce the germline difference seen at one junction end.

Taken from the germline V gene (reference sequence), the CDR1 and CDR2 loops are LNHNV and YYDKDF. The CDR3 runs 15 amino acids, cysteine and phenylalanine included. Only the CDR3 region is kept as DNA, spanning 45 bases read in frame from base 1. Study-wide conclusions, independent of this receptor: The amount of clinical and demographic metadata varied by source and participant and was provided uncurated.

The immunoSEQ Assay, a bias-controlled multiplex PCR, was used to amplify TCRbeta CDR3 regions from genomic DNA. Under the source paper's analysis protocol: The number of nucleated cells in each sample was estimated from the amplification of reference gene primers within the assay. Sequence reads were collapsed and filtered to measure the absolute abundance of every unique TCRbeta CDR3 rearrangement. For each sample, productive Simpson clonality was calculated by taking the square root of Simpson's diversity index across productive rearrangements. TCRdb provides this immuneACCESS table in a form limited to in-frame rearrangements. Some clones are lacking; in checked studies, under half of them reflect an unresolved V gene, and why the rest are absent is not known. The V and J calls and clone size were taken over from that table, and D and trimming were inferred from the DNA. The sample profile shows 45,000 to 60,000 clones; 89% of them were found once. The leading ten clones occupy approximately 1.5% of the sample.

Collaborating institutions collected whole blood in K2EDTA tubes following their own protocols. For TCRbeta analysis, collaborators shipped samples in one of three forms: frozen whole blood, isolated PBMCs, or DNA extracted from either of those sample types. This sequence was found in a man aged 60-69 years with acute or convalescent COVID-19. The chain links TRBV15 with TRBJ1-1; 9 central nucleotides agree with TRBD1. Sequencing was done on a sample of peripheral blood. The DNA is as follows: TGTGCCACCAGCAGAGACGGACAGGGGACCGCTGAGGCTTTCTTT. This is translated as CATSRDGQGTAEAFF.